This entry lists 27 T cell receptor beta chains sequenced from one sample in a study of T cells in Graves' hyperthyroidism and ophthalmopathy. The CDR3 regions of TCR beta were amplified from RNA transcripts. First-round RT-PCR of the TCR CDR3 relied on the HTBI primer set. TCRdb re-derived calls from the multiplex PCR reads in MiXCR, one entry per CDR3 protein. The table includes more than 500,000 distinct CDR3 sequences, over 35% detected once. Sequenced sample: peripheral blood or thyroid tissue (not recorded which). These receptors all come from an adult woman with Graves' disease, either hyperthyroidism or ophthalmopathy (not recorded which).

V gene TRBV20-1 combines with J gene TRBJ1-1, with 9 bases identical to TRBD1. This CDR3 spans 15 amino acids. Germline loops: CDR1 DFQATT, CDR2 SNEGSKA (reference sequence). J was trimmed by 3 bases and V by 4 bases; bases with no gene match: 9. CDR3 amino acids: CSATRDRGTHTEAFF. The CDR3 bases are TGCAGTGCTACCCGAGACAGGGGGACCCACACTGAAGCTTTCTTT.

This clonotype was counted many times. This chain uses TRBV29-1 with TRBJ1-1; no clear D. This CDR3 has 12 residues. The germline V and J ends were trimmed by 7 bases and 4 bases, with 13 bases remaining between them. Germline CDR1 reads SQVTM; CDR2 reads ANQGSEA. The chain's CDR3 is CSAVLGPTEAFF. CDR3 nucleotide sequence: TGCAGCGCCGTTTTGGGTCCCACTGAAGCTTTCTTT.

V usage is TRBV7-2 and J usage is TRBJ2-7; D perhaps matches TRBD2 (6 bases). Trimming shortened V by 6 bases and J by 0 bases, and 15 bases separated the two germline ends. This CDR3 spans 15 amino acids. The germline V gene has CDR1 SGHTA and CDR2 FQGNSA. CDR3 bases: TGTGCCAGCAGTCCGCTCGGAGGGAGCTCCTACGAGCAGTACTTC. Its translation: CASSPLGGSSYEQYF.

This clonotype occurred many times. V and J are TRBV6-6 and TRBJ1-2; no definite D call. The CDR3 runs to 13 residues. Germline V gene lookup returns CDR1 MNHNY and CDR2 SVGAGI (reference sequence). The V gene lost 5 bases and the J gene lost 5 bases, with 12 bases spanning the gap. Written as DNA, the CDR3 is TGTGCCAGCAGTAGTTCTTGGGAGTATGGCTACACCTTC. It encodes CASSSSWEYGYTF.

The chain links TRBV5-5 to TRBJ1-1; unclear D gene. CDR1 SGHKS and CDR2 YYEKEE come from the germline V gene (reference sequence). The CDR3 has 13 residues. V lost 5 bases, J lost 5 bases, and 13 bases lay in between. This CDR3 is CASSYGRVTEAFF. CDR3 nucleotides: TGTGCCAGCAGTTACGGGAGGGTTACTGAAGCTTTCTTT.

In regard to this clonotype: A much larger clone sits a single nucleotide away, making a read error possible. The rearrangement uses TRBV20-1 and TRBJ1-1; D perhaps matches TRBD1 (6 bases). V was shortened by 3 bases and J by 3 bases, with 17 bases between the two germline ends. Germline CDR1 and CDR2: DFQATT and SNEGSKA (reference sequence). This CDR3 has 15 residues. CDR3 in DNA: TGCAGTGCTAGTAAGGGGGGCGGCTTGGACACTGAAGCTTTCTTT. Its translation is CSASKGGGLDTEAFF.

The chain couples TRBV12-3 or TRBV12-4 to TRBJ2-5; a possible D gene is TRBD1 (6 bases). The CDR3 loop spans 15 amino acids. The germline V and J ends were trimmed by 4 bases and 5 bases, with 17 bases remaining between them. CDR3 region: CASSSTGSPWETQYF. DNA for the CDR3: TGTGCCAGCAGTTCAACAGGGTCCCCATGGGAGACCCAGTACTTC.

This clonotype was seen repeatedly, ten times or more. This chain uses TRBV7-2 with TRBJ2-7; D might be TRBD1 (5 bases). The CDR3 consists of 12 residues. Looked up from germline, CDR1 is SGHTA and CDR2 is FQGNSA. The V and J ends lost 4 bases and 2 bases respectively, with 6 bases between them. The CDR3 loop reads CASSSGPYEQYF. CDR3 in DNA: TGTGCCAGCAGCTCAGGGCCCTACGAGCAGTACTTC. The whole variable domain, filled in from reference TRBV7-2 and TRBJ2-7, reads GAGVSQSPSNKVTEKGKDVELRCDPISGHTALYWYRQSLGQGLEFLIYFQGNSAPDKSGLPSDRFSAERTGGSVSTLTIQRTQQEDSAVYLCASSSGPYEQYFGPGTRLTVT.

The V call is TRBV12-3 or TRBV12-4, the J call TRBJ1-5; TRBD1 aligns across 7 bases. J gave up 0 bases and V 4 bases, and 3 bases lay outside the gene matches. The CDR3 has 15 residues. Written as DNA, the CDR3 is TGTGCCAGCAGTTATCAGGGGGGTAGCAATCAGCCCCAGCATTTT. Protein sequence: CASSYQGGSNQPQHF.

The chain couples TRBV10-3 to TRBJ1-1, with D tentatively TRBD1 (6 bases). Germline V lookup: CDR1 ENHRY, CDR2 SYGVKD. Deletions cut 3 bases from V and 0 bases from J, with 11 bases between. The CDR3 has 15 residues. The CDR3 nucleotides are TGTGCCATCAGTGATCCGGGACAATTGAACACTGAAGCTTTCTTT. It is translated as CAISDPGQLNTEAFF.

This clonotype was seen ten or more times. This chain joins TRBV4-1 and TRBJ1-6; TRBD1 agrees at 10 bases. This CDR3 has 17 amino acids. The germline gives CDR1 MGHRA, CDR2 YSYEKL. V shed 2 bases, J shed 7 bases, and the junction held 8 bases outside the gene matches. The CDR3 coding sequence is TGCGCCAGCAGCCAACCGGGGACAGGGGAATGGAATTCACCCCTCCACTTT. Translating gives CASSQPGTGEWNSPLHF.

This clonotype appeared a few times. The rearrangement links TRBV29-1 to TRBJ2-5; no reliable D call. This CDR3 is 11 amino acids long. Germline V gene lookup returns CDR1 SQVTM and CDR2 ANQGSEA. V was cut by 7 bases and J by 4 bases, with 10 bases left in between. The CDR3: CSAGYGETQYF. CDR3 DNA sequence: TGCAGCGCCGGCTATGGAGAGACCCAGTACTTC.

This clonotype was counted at least ten times. This chain links TRBV7-9 with TRBJ1-2; 10 bases line up with TRBD1. The CDR3 totals 16 residues. Germline lookup yields CDR1 SEHNR and CDR2 FQNEAQ (reference sequence). Trimming took 1 base from V and 8 from J; bases not matched to a gene: 10. The CDR3 sequence is CASSLVTGGVREGYTF. The CDR3 DNA is TGTGCCAGCAGCTTAGTGACAGGGGGCGTAAGAGAAGGCTACACCTTC.

This clonotype was seen more than once but under ten times. V gene TRBV20-1 combines with J gene TRBJ2-3, with TRBD1 matching 7 bases. Trimming cost V 6 bases and J 5 bases; bases outside gene matches: 11. Germline V lookup: CDR1 DFQATT, CDR2 SNEGSKA (reference sequence). The CDR3 length is 14 residues. CDR3 sequence (DNA): TGCAGTGCCCCACCGGGACAGACAAGAGATACGCAGTATTTT. It translates to CSAPPGQTRDTQYF.

The chain joins TRBV7-3 to TRBJ2-1; 9 positions match TRBD2. The trim removed 2 bases at V and 8 bases at J, leaving 7 bases unmatched. The CDR3 runs 15 residues. Germline-derived CDR1 and CDR2 are SGHTA and FQGTGA. The CDR3 here is CASSLAAGGLDEQFF. CDR3 sequence (DNA): TGTGCCAGCAGCTTAGCAGCGGGAGGTCTCGATGAGCAGTTCTTC. Drawing the rest from reference TRBV7-3 and TRBJ2-1, the complete variable domain is GAGVSQTPSNKVTEKGKYVELRCDPISGHTALYWYRQSLGQGPEFLIYFQGTGAADDSGLPNDRFFAVRPEGSVSTLKIQRTERGDSAVYLCASSLAAGGLDEQFFGPGTRLTVL.

This clonotype showed up just a few times. The chain recombines TRBV3-1 with TRBJ1-1; D is ambiguous. The CDR3 is made up of 14 amino acids. Germline assignment: CDR1 LGHDT and CDR2 YNNKEL (reference sequence). Between the trimmed V and J ends, which lost 4 bases and 1 base, there was a span of 10 bases. CDR3: CASSLDGKNTEAFF. The CDR3, as DNA: TGTGCCAGCAGCCTGGACGGAAAGAACACTGAAGCTTTCTTT.

The chain carries TRBV7-9 and TRBJ2-2; D unclear. V was cut by 1 base and J by 9 bases, with 3 bases left in between. The germline gives CDR1 SEHNR, CDR2 FQNEAQ (reference sequence). The CDR3 runs 11 residues. The CDR3, as DNA: TGTGCCAGCAGCTTAGATCGGGAGCTGTTTTTT. It encodes CASSLDRELFF. The variable domain in full, completed from reference TRBV7-9 and TRBJ2-2, reads DTGVSQNPRHKITKRGQNVTFRCDPISEHNRLYWYRQTLGQGPEFLTYFQNEAQLEKSRLLSDRFSAERPKGSFSTLEIQRTEQGDSAMYLCASSLDRELFFGEGSRLTVL.

This clonotype was recorded many times. The chain carries TRBV5-1 and TRBJ2-2; 7 positions match TRBD2. The CDR3 covers 15 residues. The V gene's germline CDR1 is SGHRS and CDR2 YFSETQ. V shed 5 bases, J shed 2 bases, and the junction held 6 bases outside the gene matches. CDR3 bases: TGCGCCAGCAGGCAGCTAGCGGTTAACACCGGGGAGCTGTTTTTT. Its protein is CASRQLAVNTGELFF.

The V and J genes are TRBV29-1 and TRBJ1-3, with D unresolved. Germline-derived CDR1 and CDR2 are SQVTM and ANQGSEA. Trimming removed 7 bases at V and 0 bases at J, with 13 bases between. The CDR3 is 14 residues long. The CDR3 sequence: CSAIIPSSGNTIYF. The CDR3 DNA reads TGCAGCGCGATCATCCCTAGCTCTGGAAACACCATATATTTT. Full variable domain (rest looked up from reference TRBV29-1 and TRBJ1-3): SAVISQKPSRDICQRGTSLTIQCQVDSQVTMMFWYRQQPGQSLTLIATANQGSEATYESGFVIDKFPISRPNLTFSTLTVSNMSPEDSSIYLCSAIIPSSGNTIYFGEGSWLTVV.

There are a few counts of this clonotype. The chain is built from TRBV5-1 and TRBJ2-6; D remains unclear. Germline V lookup: CDR1 SGHRS, CDR2 YFSETQ. V lost 2 bases to trimming and J lost 4 bases, with 10 bases between them. This CDR3 has 15 amino acids. This CDR3 reads CASSFTLRGANVLTF. DNA of the CDR3: TGCGCCAGCAGCTTTACCCTACGGGGGGCCAACGTCCTGACTTTC.

This clonotype has at least ten counts. V and J are TRBV7-9 and TRBJ2-7; unclear D gene. Germline V gene lookup returns CDR1 SEHNR and CDR2 FQNEAQ (reference sequence). Trimming pared 5 bases from V and 0 bases from J, leaving 5 bases between. This CDR3 contains 12 residues. Here the CDR3 DNA reads TGTGCCAGCAGCACCCGCTCCTACGAGCAGTACTTC. It codes for CASSTRSYEQYF.

This clonotype was seen a few times. The chain is built from TRBV10-1 and TRBJ1-1; D uncertain. This CDR3 has 13 residues. Trimming took off 4 bases at V and 5 bases at J, with 11 bases between the two ends. Germline lookup yields CDR1 WNHNN and CDR2 SYGVQD (reference sequence). CDR3 loop: CASSGTVGTEAFF. The CDR3 nucleotides are TGCGCCAGCAGTGGGACGGTGGGGACTGAAGCTTTCTTT.

This clonotype was counted ten times or more. The chain recombines TRBV19 with TRBJ2-7, with D perhaps matching TRBD1 (6 bases). The CDR3 length is 12 residues. Germline assignment: CDR1 LNHDA and CDR2 SQIVND (reference sequence). Trimming removed 3 bases from V and 4 bases from J, with 7 bases in between. The CDR3 here is CASSMRGYEQYF. The DNA of the CDR3 is TGTGCCAGTAGTATGAGGGGGTACGAGCAGTACTTC.

The rearrangement links TRBV10-3 to TRBJ2-7; D perhaps matches TRBD1 (5 bases). V lost 3 bases and J 5 bases, leaving 5 bases between the germline ends. The CDR3 contains 11 residues. Germline lookup yields CDR1 ENHRY and CDR2 SYGVKD. CDR3 DNA: TGTGCCATCAGTGACAGGGACGAGCAGTACTTC. Its protein product is CAISDRDEQYF.

V and J are TRBV7-2 and TRBJ2-1, with D perhaps matching TRBD2 (6 bases). In germline, CDR1 is SGHTA, CDR2 FQGNSA. The V and J ends lost 3 bases and 2 bases respectively, with 8 bases between them. This CDR3 has 14 amino acids. CDR3 in DNA: TGTGCCAGCAGCTTGACTAGTACCTACAATGAGCAGTTCTTC. Protein sequence: CASSLTSTYNEQFF.

Comments on this clonotype: The junction differs from germline at one of its ends, possibly a read error. The chain has TRBV7-6 and TRBJ1-5, with D unclear. Germline loops: CDR1 SGHVS, CDR2 FNYEAQ. CDR3 length: 13 residues. CDR3 sequence reads: CAGSLDTNQPQHF. The CDR3 bases are TGTGCCGGCAGCTTAGACACCAATCAGCCCCAGCATTTT.

The chain uses TRBV20-1 and TRBJ1-5; D is possibly TRBD1 (5 bases). Trimming took off 5 bases at V and 9 bases at J, with 20 bases between the two ends. The germline gives CDR1 DFQATT, CDR2 SNEGSKA (reference sequence). The CDR3 is 14 amino acids. CDR3 region: CSAGGTGGRPPQHF. In DNA form, the CDR3 reads TGCAGTGCTGGAGGGACCGGGGGGAGACCGCCCCAGCATTTT.